Presented here are 28 T cell receptor beta chains from one specimen sequenced in a study of blood T cell repertoires in COVID-19. Produced via immunoSEQ multiplex PCR; TCRdb's table is partial and in-frame only. This sample has under 200,000 clones, with approximately 90% found just once. Sequenced: peripheral blood. The receptor source for this set is a man between 45 and 60 years old who had recovered from COVID-19.

J is TRBJ1-2 and V is TRBV12-3 or TRBV12-4; TRBD1 matches 10 bases. CDR3 length: 13 residues. Trimming cost V 6 bases and J 6 bases; bases outside gene matches: 4. DNA of the CDR3: TGTGCCAGCAGCCGGGGGACAGGGGATGGCTACACCTTC. Its translation is CASSRGTGDGYTF.

On this clone: The sample has other DNA sequences that encode this CDR3 too. The chain is built from TRBV5-1 and TRBJ2-2; D perhaps matches TRBD1 (6 bases). CDR1 and CDR2 (germline): SGHRS, YFSETQ. The germline V and J ends were trimmed by 0 bases and 2 bases, with 8 bases remaining between them. The CDR3 consists of 15 residues. Here the CDR3 DNA reads TGCGCCAGCAGCTTGGGGGGGCGAAACACCGGGGAGCTGTTTTTT. As protein: CASSLGGRNTGELFF. Combining the CDR3 with reference TRBV5-1 and TRBJ2-2 gives the whole variable domain KAGVTQTPRYLIKTRGQQVTLSCSPISGHRSVSWYQQTPGQGLQFLFEYFSETQRNKGNFPGRFSGRQFSNSRSEMNVSTLELGDSALYLCASSLGGRNTGELFFGEGSRLTVL.

This clone was counted once. V is TRBV5-1 and J is TRBJ1-1, with a tentative D call TRBD1 (6 bases). The germline CDR1 and CDR2 sequences are SGHRS and YFSETQ. Trimming took 4 bases from V and 0 from J, leaving 22 bases between them. CDR3 length: 18 amino acids. CDR3 sequence: CASSAGTLSQGVNTEAFF. CDR3 in DNA: TGCGCCAGCAGCGCCGGGACACTCTCACAAGGAGTGAACACTGAAGCTTTCTTT.

J is TRBJ2-7 and V is TRBV19, with TRBD2 matching over 11 bases. Germline V lookup: CDR1 LNHDA, CDR2 SQIVND (reference sequence). V shed 3 bases, J shed 2 bases, and the junction held 6 bases outside the gene matches. The CDR3 spans 16 residues. The chain's CDR3 is CASSMGLAGGPYEQYF. The CDR3 DNA reads as TGTGCCAGTAGTATGGGGCTAGCGGGAGGTCCCTACGAGCAGTACTTC.

The chain couples TRBV11-1 to TRBJ1-2; maybe TRBD1 (5 bases). V gave up 5 bases and J gave up 0 bases, with 13 bases separating them. Germline assignment: CDR1 SGHAT and CDR2 FQDESV (reference sequence). The CDR3 length is 15 residues. Here the CDR3 reads CASSPADRANYGYTF. In nucleotides, the CDR3 is TGTGCCAGCAGCCCCGCAGACAGAGCTAACTATGGCTACACCTTC.

The chain employs TRBV6-5 and TRBJ1-1; TRBD1 might be the D (6 bases). V was shortened by 6 bases and J by 4 bases, with 15 bases between the two germline ends. Germline values: CDR1 MNHEY, CDR2 SVGAGI. CDR3 length: 14 amino acids. The CDR3 protein is CASREDLTGTEAFF. CDR3 coding DNA: TGTGCCAGCAGGGAGGACTTGACAGGCACTGAAGCTTTCTTT.

This chain links TRBV5-1 with TRBJ2-3; TRBD1 aligns across 10 bases. The CDR3 spans 15 residues. V was pared by 4 bases and J by 4 bases, with 6 bases of the junction left unmatched. CDR1 and CDR2 (germline): SGHRS, YFSETQ. The CDR3 DNA follows: TGCGCCAGCAGCGCCGGGACAGGGGTAGCAGATACGCAGTATTTT. Protein product: CASSAGTGVADTQYF.

The gene calls are TRBV5-1 and TRBJ2-2; D ambiguous. Germline values: CDR1 SGHRS, CDR2 YFSETQ. The CDR3 is made up of 15 amino acids. The germline V and J ends were trimmed by 1 base and 6 bases, with 13 bases remaining between them. CDR3 amino acids: CASSLKPTRAGELFF. In nucleotides, the CDR3 is TGCGCCAGCAGCTTGAAGCCGACTCGGGCCGGGGAGCTGTTTTTT.

The chain combines TRBV7-8 with TRBJ2-1; a possible D gene is TRBD1 (6 bases). Germline CDR1 SGHVS, CDR2 FQNEAQ. The length of the CDR3 is 15 residues. V was trimmed by 4 bases and J by 4 bases, leaving 14 bases between them. The CDR3: CASSSTDSHYNEQFF. The DNA for the CDR3 is TGTGCCAGCAGCTCAACGGACAGCCATTACAATGAGCAGTTCTTC.

The chain employs TRBV28 and TRBJ1-5; TRBD1 aligns across 7 bases. The ends lost 5 bases at V and 4 bases at J; junction bases unmatched: 5. The germline CDR1 and CDR2 sequences are MDHEN and SYDVKM. This CDR3 is 14 amino acids long. CDR3 protein: CASSHDRVNQPQHF. The DNA for the CDR3 is TGTGCCAGCAGTCACGACAGGGTGAATCAGCCCCAGCATTTT.

The J gene is TRBJ1-5, the V gene TRBV2, with a tentative D call TRBD1 (5 bases). The CDR3 has 14 residues. The ends were cut back, 7 bases at V and 0 bases at J, with 10 bases in the middle. Germline CDR1 and CDR2: SNHLY and FYNNEI. The CDR3 reads CASKSGRSNQPQHF. The CDR3 DNA is TGTGCCAGCAAGTCAGGGCGTAGCAATCAGCCCCAGCATTTT.

V and J are TRBV27 and TRBJ2-5; 9 nucleotides match TRBD1. The CDR3 is made up of 16 amino acids. J lost 2 bases, V lost 5 bases, and 9 bases had no gene match. CDR1 is MNHEY and CDR2 is SMNVEV in the germline V gene (reference sequence). CDR3 region: CASSRWGTGPQETQYF. The CDR3, as DNA: TGTGCCAGCAGTAGATGGGGGACAGGGCCTCAAGAGACCCAGTACTTC.

The chain recombines TRBV2 with TRBJ1-1; TRBD1 might be the D (5 bases). Germline V gives CDR1 SNHLY, CDR2 FYNNEI. The CDR3 has 14 residues. Trimming cost V 7 bases and J 1 base, with 13 bases left between them. The CDR3 DNA reads TGTGCCAGCAACATGGGGCGGCGGAACACTGAAGCTTTCTTT. It is translated as CASNMGRRNTEAFF.

The chain couples TRBV5-6 to TRBJ1-6; TRBD1 is a possible D gene (5 bases). Germline loops: CDR1 SGHDT, CDR2 YYEEEE. V lost 3 bases and J 5 bases, leaving 6 bases between the germline ends. The CDR3 extends over 13 amino acids. Here the CDR3 reads CASSWTHNSPLHF. The CDR3 DNA reads TGTGCCAGCAGCTGGACACATAATTCACCCCTCCACTTT.

The J gene is TRBJ2-7, the V gene TRBV15, with a weak D call TRBD1 (5 bases). The CDR3 extends over 13 amino acids. V lost 3 bases and J 3 bases, leaving 9 bases between the germline ends. Per germline, CDR1 LNHNV and CDR2 YYDKDF (reference sequence). CDR3: CATSRDTRYEQYF. CDR3 nucleotides: TGTGCCACCAGCAGGGACACCCGCTACGAGCAGTACTTC.

The V gene is TRBV11-2, the J gene TRBJ2-1, with TRBD2 matching over 8 bases. This CDR3 spans 14 amino acids. The germline V gene has CDR1 SGHAT and CDR2 FQNNGV. With V trimmed by 9 bases and J by 8 bases, 12 bases remained unmatched. CDR3 sequence: CASKPTSVSDEQFF. In nucleotides, the CDR3 is TGTGCCAGTAAGCCGACTAGCGTAAGCGATGAGCAGTTCTTC.

There are a few counts of this clone. The chain employs TRBV6-1 and TRBJ2-1, with 7 bases lining up with TRBD2. The germline V gene encodes CDR1 MNHNS and CDR2 SASEGT. The CDR3 consists of 15 residues. V shed 8 bases and J 7 bases; nucleotides not matched to a gene: 14. This chain's CDR3 is CASRWEGGPNNEQFF. In DNA, the CDR3 is TGTGCCAGCCGCTGGGAGGGAGGGCCTAATAATGAGCAGTTCTTC.

In its sample, this clone was seen once. V and J are TRBV27 and TRBJ2-5; 7 bases line up with TRBD1. This CDR3 spans 15 amino acids. V lost 0 bases and J lost 2; bases outside the gene matches: 3. CDR1 and CDR2 (germline): MNHEY, SMNVEV (reference sequence). The CDR3 DNA reads as TGTGCCAGCAGTTTATCTTTGGGACAGCAAGAGACCCAGTACTTC. The encoded protein is CASSLSLGQQETQYF.

The genes are TRBV5-1 and TRBJ2-2; the match to TRBD1 covers 12 bases. V trimming: 2 bases; J trimming: 2 bases; junction bases outside the gene matches: 13. The germline CDR1 and CDR2 sequences are SGHRS and YFSETQ. The CDR3 sequence is 20 residues long. CDR3 in DNA: TGCGCCAGCAGCTTCCCCGACCCGGGACAGGGGGCCGTCAACACCGGGGAGCTGTTTTTT. Encoded protein: CASSFPDPGQGAVNTGELFF.

V usage is TRBV4-2 and J usage is TRBJ1-1; TRBD1 is a possible D gene (5 bases). Germline CDR1 reads LGHNA; CDR2 reads YNFKEQ. The CDR3 is 14 residues long. Trimming left V 0 bases short and J 11 bases short, with 16 bases between. CDR3 in DNA: TGTGCCAGCAGCCAAGAGGCCGGGCCAGGGTTCGCTTTCTTT. Translating it yields CASSQEAGPGFAFF.

V gene TRBV9 combines with J gene TRBJ1-2; TRBD1 matches at 8 bases. V trimming: 3 bases; J trimming: 6 bases; junction bases outside the gene matches: 4. CDR1 is SGDLS and CDR2 is YYNGEE in the germline V gene. This CDR3 is built from 13 residues. CDR3 residues: CASSATGGDGYTF. The CDR3 DNA reads as TGTGCCAGCAGCGCCACAGGGGGTGATGGCTACACCTTC.

The chain has TRBV2 and TRBJ1-1, with 7 nucleotides matching TRBD1. The CDR3 is 16 amino acids. J gave up 0 bases and V 5 bases, and 9 bases lay outside the gene matches. CDR1 is SNHLY, CDR2 FYNNEI, per germline. The CDR3: CASSSDRTNMNTEAFF. For the CDR3, the DNA is TGTGCCAGCAGTTCGGACAGGACCAACATGAACACTGAAGCTTTCTTT.

The rearrangement uses TRBV29-1 and TRBJ2-3; 7 bases map to TRBD1. The CDR3 is made up of 14 amino acids. CDR1 is SQVTM, CDR2 ANQGSEA, per germline. Trimming removed 5 bases from V and 0 bases from J; junction bases left unmatched: 5. The DNA for the CDR3 is TGCAGCGTTCCGGGACAGACAAGCACAGATACGCAGTATTTT. Amino acid sequence: CSVPGQTSTDTQYF.

V and J are TRBV11-2 and TRBJ2-1; the match to TRBD1 covers 11 bases. Germline V gene data show CDR1 as SGHAT and CDR2 as FQNNGV. V lost 1 base to trimming and J lost 10 bases; unmatched junction nucleotides: 3. CDR3 size: 14 residues. CDR3 DNA sequence: TGTGCCAGCAGCTTAGGGACAGGGGGCTGGGAGCAGTTCTTC. Protein sequence: CASSLGTGGWEQFF. Looking up the rest from reference TRBV11-2 and TRBJ2-1 gives the full variable domain: EAGVAQSPRYKIIEKRQSVAFWCNPISGHATLYWYQQILGQGPKLLIQFQNNGVVDDSQLPKDRFSAERLKGVDSTLKIQPAKLEDSAVYLCASSLGTGGWEQFFGPGTRLTVL.

The CDR3 loop is CASSRLAGDNNEQFF. The CDR3 bases are TGTGCCAGCAGTCGACTAGCGGGGGACAACAATGAGCAGTTCTTC. V usage is TRBV6-2 or TRBV6-3 and J usage is TRBJ2-1, with 12 nucleotides matching TRBD2. This CDR3 is built from 15 residues. Germline V gene lookup returns CDR1 MNHEY and CDR2 SVGEGT. Unmatched junction bases numbered 4, after V lost 5 bases and J lost 5 bases.

The CDR3 nucleotides are TGTGCCAGCAGTTTATTCGGGGACTACGAGCAGTACTTC. Protein sequence: CASSLFGDYEQYF. The rearrangement joins TRBV28 to TRBJ2-7; TRBD2 is a possible D gene (5 bases). Trimming pared 1 base from V and 3 bases from J, leaving 7 bases between. CDR3 length: 13 amino acids. The V gene's germline CDR1 is MDHEN and CDR2 SYDVKM.

The rearrangement joins TRBV19 to TRBJ2-1, with D perhaps TRBD2 (5 bases). Trimming cost V 6 bases and J 2 bases, with 8 bases left between them. The germline gives CDR1 LNHDA, CDR2 SQIVND (reference sequence). The CDR3 consists of 13 residues. As DNA, the CDR3 is TGTGCCAGTAGGAGGGAGCCCTACAATGAGCAGTTCTTC. As protein: CASRREPYNEQFF.

The chain is built from TRBV11-1 and TRBJ2-5; a possible D gene is TRBD1 (5 bases). CDR1 SGHAT and CDR2 FQDESV come from the germline V gene (reference sequence). Trimming shortened V by 5 bases and J by 1 base, and 14 bases separated the two germline ends. The length of the CDR3 is 15 residues. CDR3 sequence: CASSARQGLQETQYF. DNA of the CDR3: TGTGCCAGCAGCGCCAGGCAGGGTCTCCAAGAGACCCAGTACTTC.